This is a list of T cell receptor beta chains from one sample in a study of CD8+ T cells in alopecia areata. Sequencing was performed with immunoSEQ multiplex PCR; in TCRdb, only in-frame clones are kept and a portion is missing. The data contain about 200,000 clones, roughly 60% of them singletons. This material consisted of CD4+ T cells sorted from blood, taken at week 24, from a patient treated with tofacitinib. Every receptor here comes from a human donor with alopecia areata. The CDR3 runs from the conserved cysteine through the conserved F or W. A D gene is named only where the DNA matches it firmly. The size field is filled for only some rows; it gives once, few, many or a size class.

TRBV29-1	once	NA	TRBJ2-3	TGCAGCGTTGCGGGCAGGGGAGTTTCAGATACGCAGTATTTT	CSVAGRGVSDTQYF
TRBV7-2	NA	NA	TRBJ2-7	TGTGCCAGCAACCTTGGGGCGGGTGCCGAGCAGTACTTC	CASNLGAGAEQYF
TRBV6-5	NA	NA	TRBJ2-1	TGTGCCACCTCTGGGCCCCGGAGCTCCTACAATGAGCAGTTCTTC	CATSGPRSSYNEQFF
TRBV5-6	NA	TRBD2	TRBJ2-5	TGTGCCAGCAGCGCCCCGGGACTATCACAAGAGACCCAGTACTTC	CASSAPGLSQETQYF
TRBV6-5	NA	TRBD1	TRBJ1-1	TGTGCCAGCAGGGGCGGACAGGGGAACACTGAAGCTTTCTTT	CASRGGQGNTEAFF
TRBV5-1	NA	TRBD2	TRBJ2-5	TGCGCCAGCAGCGCCTCAGCGGGGGGATACCAAGAGACCCAGTACTTC	CASSASAGGYQETQYF
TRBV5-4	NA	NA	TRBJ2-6	TGTGCCAGCAGCTTGACTGGGGCCAACGTCCTGACTTTC	CASSLTGANVLTF
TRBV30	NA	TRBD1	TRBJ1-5	TGTGCCTGGAGTAGACAGGGGGCTGTGCGCAATCAGCCCCAGCATTTT	CAWSRQGAVRNQPQHF
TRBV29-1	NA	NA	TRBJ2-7	TGCAGCGTTGTCCGACGCGGATCCTCCTACGAGCAGTACTTC	CSVVRRGSSYEQYF
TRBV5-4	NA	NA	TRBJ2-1	TGTGCCAGCAGCTTGGGCTCGCACAATGAGCAGTTCTTC	CASSLGSHNEQFF
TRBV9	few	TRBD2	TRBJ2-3	TGTGCCAGCAGCGCTAGCGGGGGTTACACAGATACGCAGTATTTT	CASSASGGYTDTQYF
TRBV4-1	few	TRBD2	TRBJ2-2	TGCGCCAGCAGCCAAGTTACTAGCGACTACACCGGGGAGCTGTTTTTT	CASSQVTSDYTGELFF
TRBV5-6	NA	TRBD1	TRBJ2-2	TGTGCCAGCAGCTTGGTTAGGGGGCCCACCGGGGAGCTGTTTTTT	CASSLVRGPTGELFF
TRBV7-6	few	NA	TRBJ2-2	TGTGCCAGCAGCTTGTCCGGGGGCGCAGACACCGGGGAGCTGTTTTTT	CASSLSGGADTGELFF
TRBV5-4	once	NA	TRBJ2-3	TGTGCCAGCAGCTTTGAAGCCCAGCGCCCAGATACGCAGTATTTT	CASSFEAQRPDTQYF
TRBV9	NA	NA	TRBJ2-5	TGTGCCAGCAGCGTAGCGGTTAGCGGAGAGACCCAGTACTTC	CASSVAVSGETQYF
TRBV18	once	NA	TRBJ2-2	TGTGCCAGCTCACCTACCGGGACACGGAACACCGGGGAGCTGTTTTTT	CASSPTGTRNTGELFF
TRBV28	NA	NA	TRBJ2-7	TGTGCCAGCATTGGGGGGCAGGGATTCCTCGAGCAGTACTTC	CASIGGQGFLEQYF
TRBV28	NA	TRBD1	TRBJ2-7	TGTGCCAGCAGGGACAGGTACGAGCAGTACTTC	CASRDRYEQYF
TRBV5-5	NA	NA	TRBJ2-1	TGTGCCAGCAGCTTGTCCGGGCAACTCTACAATGAGCAGTTCTTC	CASSLSGQLYNEQFF
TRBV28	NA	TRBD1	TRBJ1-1	TGTGCCAGCAGCCCCCGGGACAGGGGATTAGCTTTCTTT	CASSPRDRGLAFF
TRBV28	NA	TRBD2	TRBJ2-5	TGTGCCAGCAGTTTACCCCGACTAGCGGGAGGTTTCGGGGCGGTTAGTAGGGCCCAGTACTTC	CASSLPRLAGGFGAVSRAQYF
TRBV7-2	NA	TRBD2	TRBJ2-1	TGTGCCAGCAGCTTAGGAAGGTTGGCGCGGGAGGTTAATGAGCAGTTCTTC	CASSLGRLAREVNEQFF